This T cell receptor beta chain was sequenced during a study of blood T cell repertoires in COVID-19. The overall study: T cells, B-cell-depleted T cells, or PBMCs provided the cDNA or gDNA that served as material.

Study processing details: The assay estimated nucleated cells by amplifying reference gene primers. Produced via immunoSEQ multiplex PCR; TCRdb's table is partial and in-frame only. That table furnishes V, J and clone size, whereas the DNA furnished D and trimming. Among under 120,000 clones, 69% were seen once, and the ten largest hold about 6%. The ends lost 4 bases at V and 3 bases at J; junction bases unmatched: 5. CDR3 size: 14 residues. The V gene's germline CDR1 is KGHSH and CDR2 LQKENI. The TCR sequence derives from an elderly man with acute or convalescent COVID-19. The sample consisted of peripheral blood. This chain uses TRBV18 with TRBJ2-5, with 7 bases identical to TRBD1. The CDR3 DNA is TGTGCCAGCTCACTGGGACAGCTAAAAGAGACCCAGTACTTC. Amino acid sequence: CASSLGQLKETQYF.